This TCR beta chain was identified during a study of cytomegalovirus exposure and HLA in healthy donors. The PCR ran on 60 Vbeta and 13 Jbeta primers. Sequencing was performed with immunoSEQ multiplex PCR; in TCRdb, only in-frame clones are kept and a portion is missing. The table includes about 180,000 clones, roughly 75% detected once. Unmatched junction bases numbered 15, after V lost 7 bases and J lost 9 bases. The germline V gene has CDR1 MNHEY and CDR2 SVGAGI. This CDR3 is built from 15 residues. The sample consisted of PBMCs. The origin of this receptor is a man aged 35 to 55 in good health and CMV-seronegative. J is TRBJ2-1 and V is TRBV6-5; 7 bases agree with TRBD2. CDR3 nucleotides: TGTGCCAGCAAAGGGACGGGCGGGAGCGGCGGTGAGCAGTTCTTC. Translating it yields CASKGTGGSGGEQFF.